The 12 T cell receptor beta chains in this list originate from one sample, sequenced in a study of CD8+ T cells in alopecia areata. RNA extraction and reverse transcription yielded cDNA as sequencing template. Clones were sequenced by immunoSEQ multiplex PCR, and TCRdb holds only the in-frame ones, with some missing. Of 110,000 to 150,000 clones in the sample, approximately 65% were seen once. Sequencing was done on a sample of CD8+ T cells sorted from blood. The origin of the receptors is a human donor in good health.

This clone was detected a few times. The CDR3 protein is CASSVSTGLRYEQYF. Written as DNA, the CDR3 is TGTGCCAGCAGCGTTAGTACAGGCCTTCGGTACGAGCAGTACTTC. The V and J genes are TRBV9 and TRBJ2-7; a possible D gene is TRBD1 (5 bases). The germline CDR1 and CDR2 sequences are SGDLS and YYNGEE. V lost 2 bases and J 4 bases, leaving 16 bases between the germline ends. The CDR3 has 15 residues. Complete variable domain (other parts from reference TRBV9 and TRBJ2-7): DSGVTQTPKHLITATGQRVTLRCSPRSGDLSVYWYQQSLDQGLQFLIQYYNGEERAKGNILERFSAQQFPDLHSELNLSSLELGDSALYFCASSVSTGLRYEQYFGPGTRLTVT.

This chain links TRBV27 with TRBJ2-7; TRBD1 agrees at 9 bases. J lost 2 bases, V lost 5 bases, and 7 bases had no gene match. Germline V lookup: CDR1 MNHEY, CDR2 SMNVEV (reference sequence). The CDR3 has 15 amino acids. The CDR3 spells CASSPQRDRAYEQYF. As DNA, the CDR3 is TGTGCCAGCAGTCCACAACGGGACAGGGCCTACGAGCAGTACTTC.

This chain uses TRBV2 with TRBJ1-5; D unresolved. The V end was cut by 3 bases, the J end by 0 bases, with 0 bases between. Germline-derived CDR1 and CDR2 are SNHLY and FYNNEI. This CDR3 has 12 residues. CDR3 residues: CASSDSNQPQHF. DNA for the CDR3: TGTGCCAGCAGTGATAGCAATCAGCCCCAGCATTTT.

The chain recombines TRBV7-6 with TRBJ2-2, with D unclear. The CDR3 runs 15 residues. V lost 5 bases, J lost 5 bases, and 15 bases lay in between. Germline V gene sequence: CDR1 SGHVS, CDR2 FNYEAQ. The CDR3 coding sequence is TGTGCCAGCAGCCCCCATGGGGTAGGAACCGGGGAGCTGTTTTTT. Its translation is CASSPHGVGTGELFF.

CDR3: CASKVQGSSYEQYF. The CDR3 DNA sequence: TGTGCCAGCAAGGTCCAGGGAAGCTCCTACGAGCAGTACTTC. The chain joins TRBV27 to TRBJ2-7; weak D call: TRBD1 (5 bases). CDR3 length equals 14 residues. The V end was cut by 7 bases, the J end by 0 bases, with 13 bases between. CDR1 and CDR2 (germline): MNHEY, SMNVEV (reference sequence).

With regard to this clone: Other nucleotide sequences in the sample specify the same CDR3. The chain is built from TRBV29-1 and TRBJ1-1; D remains ambiguous. The germline V and J ends were trimmed by 3 bases and 2 bases, with 4 bases remaining between them. CDR1 SQVTM and CDR2 ANQGSEA come from the germline V gene. The CDR3 length is 11 residues. CDR3 coding DNA: TGCAGCGTTGACAGAAACACTGAAGCTTTCTTT. Protein: CSVDRNTEAFF.

This sequence joins TRBV25-1 and TRBJ1-1; D possibly corresponds to TRBD1 (6 bases). CDR1 and CDR2 from the germline V gene are MGHDK and SYGVNS. V lost 2 bases to trimming and J lost 10 bases, with 14 bases between them. CDR3 length: 13 amino acids. The CDR3 nucleotides are TGTGCCAGCAGTGAACTAACCGTAGGGGGAGCTTTCTTT. Translation gives CASSELTVGGAFF. Combining the CDR3 with reference TRBV25-1 and TRBJ1-1 gives the whole variable domain EADIYQTPRYLVIGTGKKITLECSQTMGHDKMYWYQQDPGMELHLIHYSYGVNSTEKGDLSSESTVSRIRTEHFPLTLESARPSHTSQYLCASSELTVGGAFFGQGTRLTVV.

V and J are TRBV29-1 and TRBJ1-5; 8 bases match TRBD1. V shed 7 bases and J 7 bases; nucleotides not matched to a gene: 6. The germline V gene encodes CDR1 SQVTM and CDR2 ANQGSEA. The CDR3 has 12 amino acids. CDR3 in DNA: TGCAGCGCGCGGACAGGGCGCCAGCCCCAGCATTTT. This translates into CSARTGRQPQHF.

This clone was found a few times. This sequence joins TRBV7-9 and TRBJ2-7; 8 bases match TRBD2. Germline V CDR1 and CDR2: SEHNR, FQNEAQ (reference sequence). The V and J ends lost 4 bases and 2 bases, in that order; junction bases with no gene match: 19. This CDR3 has 19 residues. Written as DNA, the CDR3 is TGTGCCAGCAGCTCCCCCAATATCCCGCGGGGGGCTTTTACCTACGAGCAGTACTTC. This encodes CASSSPNIPRGAFTYEQYF.

The rearrangement uses TRBV6-5 and TRBJ2-7; 9 nucleotides align to TRBD2. The length of the CDR3 is 13 residues. Trimming cost V 5 bases and J 4 bases; bases outside gene matches: 3. Germline CDR1 and CDR2: MNHEY and SVGAGI. The CDR3 loop is CASSLAGRYEQYF. CDR3 DNA: TGTGCCAGCAGTCTAGCGGGAAGATACGAGCAGTACTTC.

The V and J genes are TRBV2 and TRBJ1-4; possibly TRBD1 for D (5 bases). This CDR3 is built from 15 residues. V was shortened by 1 base and J by 7 bases, with 13 bases between the two germline ends. CDR1 SNHLY and CDR2 FYNNEI come from the germline V gene. In nucleotides, the CDR3 is TGTGCCAGCAGTGAAGATAGACAGTTCACTGAAAAACTGTTTTTT. Its protein is CASSEDRQFTEKLFF.

V and J are TRBV11-2 and TRBJ2-1; D is ambiguous. The germline V gene has CDR1 SGHAT and CDR2 FQNNGV. CDR3 size: 15 residues. V was clipped by 5 bases and J by 5 bases, with 16 bases between them. CDR3 in DNA: TGTGCCAGCAGCCCCCCAATGTATTCTAACAATGAGCAGTTCTTC. This gives the protein CASSPPMYSNNEQFF.